Presented here are 2 T cell receptor beta chains from one specimen sequenced in a study of blood T cell repertoires in COVID-19. Only in-frame clones appear in the TCRdb table, and some are missing; sequencing was by immunoSEQ multiplex PCR. The table has 90,000 to 110,000 clones, roughly 83% seen once. The sequenced material came from peripheral blood. The origin of the receptors is a woman aged 55 to 70 with acute or convalescent COVID-19.

The chain links TRBV28 to TRBJ1-2; 9 bases are a match to TRBD1. The CDR3 spans 13 residues. The V segment lost 7 bases and the J segment 7 bases; nucleotides outside the gene matches: 7. Germline CDR1 is MDHEN and CDR2 is SYDVKM. CDR3 in amino acids: CASITGGAIGYTF. The DNA of the CDR3 is TGTGCCAGCATTACAGGGGGCGCGATTGGCTACACCTTC.

The genes are TRBV5-4 and TRBJ1-1; the D is unclear. Germline V gene data show CDR1 as SGHNT and CDR2 as YYREEE (reference sequence). The CDR3 has 15 amino acids. With 0 bases removed from V and 6 bases from J, the gap between germline ends came to 15 bases. This CDR3 reads CASSLAGGLAAEAFF. In DNA, the CDR3 is TGTGCCAGCAGCTTGGCCGGAGGGCTGGCGGCTGAAGCTTTCTTT.